The T cell receptor (beta chain) under discussion was sequenced for a study of shared clonotypes between healthy human individuals. Looking at the study overall: Samples came from a couple of female and three male donors aged 18 to 49. Overall study results and limits: Relative to their counterparts shared across all four donors, non-shared clonotypes exhibited diminished generation probabilities.

As regards this clone: Its target is unknown.

V dropped 3 bases and J dropped 7 bases, with 10 bases sitting between them. CDR3 length equals 12 residues. From germline, CDR1 is MDHEN and CDR2 SYDVKM. Researchers ran the assay at a deep level. Produced via immunoSEQ multiplex PCR; TCRdb's table is partial and in-frame only. The data show 2 million to 2.5 million clones, approximately 95% seen once. The rearrangement links TRBV28 to TRBJ2-7; weak D call: TRBD2 (6 bases). The TCR was taken from a man between 18 and 29 years old in good health. Some clones in this sample may be carry-over from other donors' samples. Specimen: naive CD4+ T cells from PBMCs. Documented subset: CD45RA+ positively selected. The CDR3 reads CASSLGLGEQYF. DNA of the CDR3: TGTGCCAGCAGTTTGGGACTGGGAGAGCAGTACTTC.